Reported below is one T cell receptor (beta chain). This sample was included in a study of blood T cell repertoires in COVID-19. About the research overall: The analysed material was cDNA or gDNA that came from T cells, B-cell-depleted T cells, or PBMCs.

Method: immunoSEQ multiplex PCR; TCRdb's copy keeps in-frame clones and lacks some. This repertoire shows fewer than 200,000 clones, about 82% found once; its top ten account for 6.5% to 9.5%. V was cut by 6 bases and J by 0 bases, with 8 bases left in between. This CDR3 region has 14 residues. The germline V gene encodes CDR1 MNHNY and CDR2 SVGAGI (reference sequence). The sequence came from a woman older than 75 with COVID-19, enrolled during active disease. The J gene is TRBJ1-4, the V gene TRBV6-6, with D possibly being TRBD1 (5 bases). What was sequenced was peripheral blood. In nucleotides, the CDR3 is TGTGCCAGCAGCCAGACAGCAACTAATGAAAAACTGTTTTTT. The encoded protein is CASSQTATNEKLFF.